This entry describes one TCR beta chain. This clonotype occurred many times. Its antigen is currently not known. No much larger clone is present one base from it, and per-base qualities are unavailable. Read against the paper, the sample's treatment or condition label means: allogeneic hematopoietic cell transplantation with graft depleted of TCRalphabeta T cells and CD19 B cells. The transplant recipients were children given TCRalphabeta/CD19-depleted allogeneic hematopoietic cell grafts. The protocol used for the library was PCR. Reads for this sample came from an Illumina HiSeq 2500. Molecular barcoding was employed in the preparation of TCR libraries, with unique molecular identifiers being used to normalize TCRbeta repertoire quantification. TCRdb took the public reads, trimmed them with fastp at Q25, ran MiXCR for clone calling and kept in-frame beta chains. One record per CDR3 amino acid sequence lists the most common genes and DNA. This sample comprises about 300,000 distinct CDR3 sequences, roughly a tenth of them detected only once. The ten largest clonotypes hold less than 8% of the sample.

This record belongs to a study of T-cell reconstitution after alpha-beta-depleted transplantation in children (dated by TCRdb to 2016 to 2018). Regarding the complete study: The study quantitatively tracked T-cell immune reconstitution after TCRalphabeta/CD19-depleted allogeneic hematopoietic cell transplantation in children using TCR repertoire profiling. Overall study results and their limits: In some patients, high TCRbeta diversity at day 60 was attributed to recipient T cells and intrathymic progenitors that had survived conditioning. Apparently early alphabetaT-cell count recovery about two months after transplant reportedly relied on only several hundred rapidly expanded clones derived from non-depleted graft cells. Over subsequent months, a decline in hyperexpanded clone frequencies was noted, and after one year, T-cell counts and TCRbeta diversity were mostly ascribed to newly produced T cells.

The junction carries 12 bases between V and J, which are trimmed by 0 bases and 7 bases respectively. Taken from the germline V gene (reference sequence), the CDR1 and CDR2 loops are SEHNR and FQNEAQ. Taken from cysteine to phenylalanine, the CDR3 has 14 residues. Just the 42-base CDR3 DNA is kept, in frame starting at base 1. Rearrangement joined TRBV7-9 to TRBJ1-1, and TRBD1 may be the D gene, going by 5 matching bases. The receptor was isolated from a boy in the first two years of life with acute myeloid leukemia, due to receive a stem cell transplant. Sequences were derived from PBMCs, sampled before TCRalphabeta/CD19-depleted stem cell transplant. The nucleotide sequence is TGTGCCAGCAGCTTAGCCAGGGATATGAGTGAAGCTTTCTTT. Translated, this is CASSLARDMSEAFF.